Below, 17 T cell receptor beta chains from the same sample are listed, as sequenced in a study of blood T cell repertoires in COVID-19. Assay: immunoSEQ multiplex PCR; the TCRdb copy retains only in-frame clones and omits some. The sample has some 670,000 clones, around 90% seen once. The sequenced sample was peripheral blood. The receptors stem from a woman under 30 with acute or convalescent COVID-19.

The genes are TRBV5-6 and TRBJ2-7; 10 bases match TRBD1. The CDR3 sequence is 15 residues long. J gave up 3 bases and V 3 bases, and 6 bases lay outside the gene matches. Germline V CDR1 and CDR2: SGHDT, YYEEEE. CDR3 sequence: CASSSGQGGIYEQYF. The CDR3 nucleotides are TGTGCCAGCAGCTCAGGACAGGGGGGAATCTACGAGCAGTACTTC.

This sequence joins TRBV7-9 and TRBJ2-1; D uncertain. The germline CDR1 and CDR2 sequences are SEHNR and FQNEAQ (reference sequence). This CDR3 has 12 amino acids. V dropped 3 bases and J dropped 5 bases, with 5 bases sitting between them. This CDR3 reads CASSLSNNEQFF. The CDR3 coding sequence is TGTGCCAGCAGCTTGAGCAACAATGAGCAGTTCTTC. Looking up the rest from reference TRBV7-9 and TRBJ2-1 gives the full variable domain: DTGVSQNPRHKITKRGQNVTFRCDPISEHNRLYWYRQTLGQGPEFLTYFQNEAQLEKSRLLSDRFSAERPKGSFSTLEIQRTEQGDSAMYLCASSLSNNEQFFGPGTRLTVL.

This sequence joins TRBV11-2 and TRBJ1-1; 8 bases match TRBD1. After removal of 4 bases from V and 4 bases from J, the junction contained 8 bases not matched to a gene. From germline, CDR1 is SGHAT and CDR2 FQNNGV. The CDR3 contains 15 residues. The CDR3 protein is CASSSPRTGSTEAFF. For the CDR3, the DNA is TGTGCCAGCAGCTCCCCCAGGACAGGGAGCACTGAAGCTTTCTTT.

The chain joins TRBV6-6 to TRBJ2-1; the D gene is possibly TRBD2 (6 bases). CDR1 is MNHNY and CDR2 is SVGAGI in the germline V gene (reference sequence). The CDR3 has 14 residues. Trimming removed 5 bases at V and 9 bases at J, with 17 bases between. The CDR3 protein is CASSTSSEGGEQFF. DNA for the CDR3: TGTGCCAGCAGTACCTCTAGCGAGGGCGGTGAGCAGTTCTTC.

This clone was detected only once. The gene calls are TRBV6-6 and TRBJ1-1; TRBD1 matches 7 bases. The CDR3 consists of 13 residues. J gave up 3 bases and V 2 bases, and 0 bases lay outside the gene matches. CDR1 is MNHNY, CDR2 SVGAGI, per germline (reference sequence). Here the CDR3 DNA reads TGTGCCAGCAGTTACCAGGGGGACACTGAAGCTTTCTTT. Its translation: CASSYQGDTEAFF.

The chain joins TRBV4-3 to TRBJ2-7, with D possibly TRBD2 on 6 matching bases. V lost 2 bases, J lost 3 bases, and 14 bases lay in between. Germline CDR1 and CDR2: LGHNA and YSLEER. The CDR3 length is 15 residues. CDR3 nucleotide sequence: TGCGCCAGCAGCCAAATGAGACTAGGAGTCTACGAGCAGTACTTC. Translating it yields CASSQMRLGVYEQYF.

The V gene is TRBV29-1, the J gene TRBJ1-2; D is ambiguous. Trimming took off 2 bases at V and 5 bases at J, with 12 bases between the two ends. The CDR3 extends over 13 amino acids. Germline V lookup: CDR1 SQVTM, CDR2 ANQGSEA. CDR3 region: CSVETGAAYGYTF. In DNA form, the CDR3 reads TGCAGCGTTGAAACGGGAGCGGCGTATGGCTACACCTTC.

The chain joins TRBV2 to TRBJ1-1; 10 bases are a match to TRBD1. Germline lookup yields CDR1 SNHLY and CDR2 FYNNEI. The CDR3 covers 13 residues. The ends lost 6 bases at V and 11 bases at J; junction bases unmatched: 9. In DNA form, the CDR3 reads TGTGCCAGCAGGGCCCCGGGACAGGGGTATGCTTTCTTT. Amino acids: CASRAPGQGYAFF.

DNA for the CDR3: TGTGCCAGCAGTTACAATCCGACAGGGTCTAATTCACCCCTCCACTTT. Its translation is CASSYNPTGSNSPLHF. The chain recombines TRBV6-5 with TRBJ1-6; 7 bases line up with TRBD1. Germline V lookup: CDR1 MNHEY, CDR2 SVGAGI. The CDR3 runs 16 residues. J was trimmed by 6 bases and V by 2 bases; bases with no gene match: 7.

V gene TRBV7-7 combines with J gene TRBJ1-1; the match to TRBD1 covers 9 bases. The V and J ends lost 5 bases and 7 bases, in that order; junction bases with no gene match: 11. Germline V gives CDR1 SSHAT, CDR2 FNYEAQ (reference sequence). CDR3 length equals 15 residues. In DNA, the CDR3 is TGTGCCAGCAGCCCCCTAGGGGACAGGGAAGATGAAGCTTTCTTT. Protein sequence: CASSPLGDREDEAFF.

The CDR3 bases are TGCGCCAGCAGCTTCGACAGGGGACCTATCATTAACTATGGCTACACCTTC. This translates into CASSFDRGPIINYGYTF. This chain joins TRBV5-1 and TRBJ1-2, with 8 bases fitting TRBD1. With 2 bases clipped from V and 1 base from J, the junction kept 10 bases outside the gene matches. Looked up from germline, CDR1 is SGHRS and CDR2 is YFSETQ. The CDR3 is 17 residues long.

V gene TRBV3-1 (or the pseudogene TRBV3-2) combines with J gene TRBJ2-3; the match to TRBD2 covers 8 bases. The germline V gene has CDR1 LGHDT and CDR2 YNNKEL (reference sequence). V dropped 4 bases and J dropped 4; count of bases not matched to a gene: 13. CDR3 length equals 17 residues. CDR3 in amino acids: CASSPRAGGAAPDTQYF. The CDR3 DNA sequence: TGTGCCAGCAGCCCAAGGGCCGGGGGGGCCGCCCCAGATACGCAGTATTTT.

This clone was seen only once. The rearrangement joins TRBV27 to TRBJ1-5, with TRBD1 matching 8 bases. CDR3 size: 15 residues. The germline gives CDR1 MNHEY, CDR2 SMNVEV (reference sequence). V trimming: 4 bases; J trimming: 4 bases; junction bases outside the gene matches: 6. The CDR3 protein is CASSYGTGPNQPQHF. The CDR3 bases are TGTGCCAGCAGTTATGGGACAGGACCAAATCAGCCCCAGCATTTT.

The rearrangement uses TRBV6-1 and TRBJ1-2, with D uncertain. The V gene lost 0 bases and the J gene lost 4 bases, with 9 bases spanning the gap. The CDR3 runs 14 residues. Germline V gives CDR1 MNHNS, CDR2 SASEGT. The CDR3 DNA reads as TGTGCCAGCAGTGAAGCGGTACTTTCCTATGGCTACACCTTC. It is translated as CASSEAVLSYGYTF.

The gene calls are TRBV15 and TRBJ2-5, with 8 bases aligning to TRBD1. CDR1 is LNHNV and CDR2 is YYDKDF in the germline V gene (reference sequence). The CDR3 sequence is 17 residues long. With V trimmed by 3 bases and J by 5 bases, 14 bases remained unmatched. CDR3 DNA sequence: TGTGCCACCAGCAGTGGGTGGGTGCAGGGGGCTTGGGAGACCCAGTACTTC. Residues: CATSSGWVQGAWETQYF.

CDR3 DNA sequence: TGTGCCAGCAGCTTGGGCAGGGGGAGAGGCTACACCTTC. It specifies CASSLGRGRGYTF. The chain carries TRBV5-6 and TRBJ1-2; 7 bases align to TRBD1. The CDR3 sequence is 13 residues long. V gave up 0 bases and J gave up 8 bases; unmatched junction bases: 4. CDR1 is SGHDT, CDR2 YYEEEE, per germline.

The chain uses TRBV29-1 and TRBJ2-2; perhaps TRBD1 as D (6 bases). CDR1 SQVTM and CDR2 ANQGSEA come from the germline V gene. V was pared by 7 bases and J by 6 bases, with 12 bases between. This CDR3 has 12 amino acids. The CDR3 sequence is CSGQQGSGELFF. The CDR3 DNA sequence: TGCAGCGGTCAACAGGGTTCCGGGGAGCTGTTTTTT.